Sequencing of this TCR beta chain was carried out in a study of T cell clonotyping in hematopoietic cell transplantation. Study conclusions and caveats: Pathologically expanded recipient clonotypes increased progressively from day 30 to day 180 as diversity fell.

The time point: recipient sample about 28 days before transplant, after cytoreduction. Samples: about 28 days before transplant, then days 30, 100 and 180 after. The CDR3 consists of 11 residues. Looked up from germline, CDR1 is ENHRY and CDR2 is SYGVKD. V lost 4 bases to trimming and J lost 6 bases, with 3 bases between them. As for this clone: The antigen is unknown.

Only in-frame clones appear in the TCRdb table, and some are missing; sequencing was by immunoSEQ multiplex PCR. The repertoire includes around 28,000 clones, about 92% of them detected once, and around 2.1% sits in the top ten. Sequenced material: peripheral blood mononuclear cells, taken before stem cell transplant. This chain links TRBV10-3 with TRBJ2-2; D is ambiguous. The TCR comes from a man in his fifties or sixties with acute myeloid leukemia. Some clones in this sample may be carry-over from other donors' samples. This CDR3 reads CAISGPGELFF. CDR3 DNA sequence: TGTGCCATCAGTGGTCCCGGGGAGCTGTTTTTT.